The present TCR beta chain was sequenced within a study of CXCR3-negative and CXCR3-positive naive CD8 T cells. Study-wide points: TRB CDR3 hydrophobicity was greater in CXCR3-positive naive cells than in CXCR3-negative naive cells. Once cells were cryopreserved, CXCR3 expression went down partly, and most assays used fresh PBMCs.

Turning to this clonotype: The antigen is unknown.

The libraries of TRB cDNA were constructed through 5' RACE using UMI labels. For each CDR3 protein, TCRdb gives one entry from its re-call of the 5' RACE reads, without DNA. Its table records 84,000 or so distinct CDR3 sequences. CDR1 and CDR2 from the germline V gene are SQVTM and ANQGSEA. The CDR3 spans 13 residues. The sample taken for sequencing was naive CXCR3+ CD8+ T cells from blood. The subset: CD45RO-CCR7+CD27+CD95- naive CD8+ T cells expressing CXCR3 (TNR3+). The V call is TRBV29-1, the J call TRBJ2-3. The receptor comes from a human donor in good health. Some clones in this sample may be carry-over from other donors' samples. This CDR3 reads CSVDNPSTDTQYF.